The rows below give T cell receptor beta chains drawn from one sample of a study of shared clonotypes between healthy human individuals. Generated by immunoSEQ multiplex PCR, the TCRdb table keeps only in-frame clones and is missing some. The repertoire holds some 2,000,000 clones, with roughly 95% as singletons. The sequencing input was naive CD4+ T cells sorted from blood. These receptors were collected from a man between 18 and 29 years old in good health. Both conserved end residues are trimmed from each CDR3. Fields, in order: J gene, CDR3 length, V gene, CDR3 protein.

>TRBJ2-2|15|TRBV28
ASSFYDRLKEPGELF
>TRBJ1-2|16|TRBV7-2
ASSPDTPGRPHTYGYT
>TRBJ2-7|9|TRBV28
ASSWGYEQY
>TRBJ1-6|13|TRBV7-8
ASSPGQGENSPLH
>TRBJ2-2|12|TRBV6-5
ASRTGGDTGELF
>TRBJ2-7|12|TRBV10-1
ASRLSGGVYEQY
>TRBJ2-3|14|TRBV9
ASSPRGLGDTDTQY
>TRBJ1-2|11|TRBV5-1
ASSLTGSDGYT
>TRBJ2-5|12|TRBV27
ASRPPGYQETQY
>TRBJ2-7|11|TRBV5-6
ASSLEGRGEQY
>TRBJ2-3|15|TRBV25-1
ASSDPRTPGVTDTQY
>TRBJ2-3|13|TRBV28
ASSVTSVSTDTQY
>TRBJ1-2|11|TRBV6-5
ASSYDRIYGYT
>TRBJ1-5|13|TRBV18
ASSPGSGGNQPQH
>TRBJ2-6|12|TRBV5-1
ASSETAGANVLT
>TRBJ1-2|12|TRBV19
ASNRQGGAYGYT
>TRBJ1-3|14|TRBV5-1
ASSLNSDRAGNTIY
>TRBJ1-2|11|TRBV5-1
ASSQETFYGYT
>TRBJ2-3|11|TRBV6-5
ASSSRTTGGQY
>TRBJ2-7|12|TRBV6-5
ASSGLAGAYEQY
>TRBJ1-5|13|TRBV6-5
ASSSGTGNNQPQH
>TRBJ2-3|11|TRBV7-9
ASSQAGSDTQY
>TRBJ1-6|10|TRBV6-1
ATKGANSPLH
>TRBJ2-7|13|TRBV7-2
ASSWTGTGVYEQY
>TRBJ2-1|11|TRBV27
ASREQGTDEQF
>TRBJ1-2|13|TRBV14
ASSLGAGGLWGYT
>TRBJ2-5|12|TRBV5-8
ASSSASFMETQY
>TRBJ2-2|15|TRBV7-8
ASSLAGSNRPTGELF
>TRBJ2-5|13|TRBV2
ASSPGTSGRETQY
>TRBJ2-5|12|TRBV5-4
ASSLWDREETQY
>TRBJ2-5|9|TRBV6-1
ASSHRETQY
>TRBJ2-5|13|TRBV18
ASSPTSGYQETQY
>TRBJ2-1|13|TRBV5-1
ASSLVASSYNEQF
>TRBJ2-6|18|TRBV4-3
ASSQALFGVSLSGANVLT
>TRBJ2-3|14|TRBV7-3
ASSLAGTFGTDTQY
>TRBJ2-3|15|TRBV5-4
ASSLRASGGSIDTQY
>TRBJ1-1|12|TRBV19
ASSLGASETEAF
>TRBJ1-2|14|TRBV5-6
ASSSPQVAGGYGYT
>TRBJ1-3|12|TRBV6-5
ASRNGGSGNTIY
>TRBJ1-2|12|TRBV7-5
ARSRPKGPYGYT
>TRBJ2-5|14|TRBV28
ASSPGTSGSTETQY
>TRBJ1-1|13|TRBV6-5
ASSYWNSLNTEAF
>TRBJ2-3|14|TRBV7-9
ASSLDRRAGADTQY
>TRBJ2-1|10|TRBV29-1
SVDGSGNEQF